This T cell receptor (beta chain) was sequenced for a study of CD8 T cells in ankylosing spondylitis. Note on this clonotype: Its antigen is as yet unknown. This may be a read error, as it is one base from a much larger clone.

The study's findings and limits: Some motif variants were previously reported in reactive arthritis synovial fluid and blood.

Researchers built TCR beta libraries using quantitative 5'-RACE with molecular barcodes. TCRdb processed the 5' RACE reads anew with MiXCR; each CDR3 protein has one entry. The profile shows fewer than 350,000 distinct CDR3 sequences, around 10% of them singletons. Input material: blood, either unsorted or a sorted T cell fraction (not recorded which). The sequence came from a female donor with ankylosing spondylitis or in good health (not recorded which).

The CDR3 region is CSSSLFLGLAGPMQFF. The CDR3, as DNA: TGTTCCAGCAGTTTATTTTTGGGACTAGCGGGTCCCATGCAGTTCTTC. This chain links TRBV28 with TRBJ2-1; 12 bases agree with TRBD2. Looked up from germline, CDR1 is MDHEN and CDR2 is SYDVKM. The CDR3 sequence is 16 residues long. The complete variable domain, with remaining parts taken from reference TRBV28 and TRBJ2-1, reads DVKVTQSSRYLVKRTGEKVFLECVQDMDHENMFWYRQDPGLGLRLIYFSYDVKMKEKGDIPEGYSVSREKKERFSLILESASTNQTSMYLCSSSLFLGLAGPMQFFGPGTRLTVL.